This T cell receptor (beta chain) was identified in a study of long-term antiretroviral therapy in people with HIV. Per the germline V gene, CDR1 is SEHNR and CDR2 is FQNEAQ (reference sequence). The CDR3 has 18 residues. With 0 bases clipped from V and 4 bases from J, the junction kept 11 bases outside the gene matches. This clone was seen a single time. Its target is not known. Samples were assayed with immunoSEQ v3.0 at survey level. What sequencing targeted per sample was 40,000-50,000 T-cell genomes. Profiled with immunoSEQ multiplex PCR; TCRdb holds only in-frame clones, not every one. Of more than 25,000 clones listed, 80% to 90% are singletons. Overall study results and limits: Clonal populations expanded prior to ART predominated within the repertoire at all time points. Spans of CDR3 length were tighter for HIV repertoires than for controls. The ART regimens used between the mid-2000s and the late 2010s may be less effective than current ones.

The clonotype originates from a man aged 50 or older with HIV. The sequencing used unsorted PBMCs, collected 3.2 years before starting antiretroviral therapy. V gene TRBV7-9 combines with J gene TRBJ2-7, with 11 bases identical to TRBD2. CDR3 protein: CASSLAYSPSGGYYEQYF. DNA of the CDR3: TGTGCCAGCAGCTTAGCCTACTCCCCTAGCGGGGGGTATTACGAGCAGTACTTC.